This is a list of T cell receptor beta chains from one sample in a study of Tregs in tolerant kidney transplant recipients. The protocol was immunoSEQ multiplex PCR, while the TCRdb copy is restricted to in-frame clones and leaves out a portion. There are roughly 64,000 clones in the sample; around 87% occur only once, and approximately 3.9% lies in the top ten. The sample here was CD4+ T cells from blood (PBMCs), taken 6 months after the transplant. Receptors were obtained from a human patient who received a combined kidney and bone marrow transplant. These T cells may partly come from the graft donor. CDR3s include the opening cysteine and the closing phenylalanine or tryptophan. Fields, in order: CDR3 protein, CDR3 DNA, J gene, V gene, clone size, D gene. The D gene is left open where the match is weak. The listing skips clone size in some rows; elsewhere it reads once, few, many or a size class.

CASSTAGGQPQHF	TGTGCCAGCAGTACCGCAGGTGGTCAGCCCCAGCATTTT	TRBJ1-5	TRBV27	.	.
CAWSVDGSSYEQYF	TGTGCCTGGAGTGTTGACGGGAGCTCCTACGAGCAGTACTTC	TRBJ2-7	TRBV30	.	.
CASRGGLSTDTQYF	TGTGCCAGCCGGGGGGGCCTGAGCACAGATACGCAGTATTTT	TRBJ2-3	TRBV25-1	.	TRBD2
CASSYSRGGLTEAFF	TGTGCCAGCAGTTACTCGCGGGGGGGGTTGACTGAAGCTTTCTTT	TRBJ1-1	TRBV6-5	.	.
CASSLAGASGVRRETQYF	TGTGCCAGCAGCTTAGCTGGGGCTAGCGGGGTACGGAGAGAGACCCAGTACTTC	TRBJ2-5	TRBV7-2	.	TRBD2
CASSSGHGTDTQYF	TGTGCCAGCAGCTCGGGACATGGCACAGATACGCAGTATTTT	TRBJ2-3	TRBV11-1	.	.
CASRAGQHQPQHF	TGTGCCAGCAGGGCGGGACAGCATCAGCCCCAGCATTTT	TRBJ1-5	TRBV6-5	.	TRBD1
CASSPGQGRLTGELFF	TGTGCCAGCTCCCCAGGACAGGGTCGATTAACCGGGGAGCTGTTTTTT	TRBJ2-2	TRBV18	few	TRBD1
CAWSPRLGVYEQYF	TGTGCCTGGAGTCCTAGACTAGGCGTTTACGAGCAGTACTTC	TRBJ2-7	TRBV30	.	.
CASSFQASSGPYNEQFF	TGTGCCAGCAGCTTCCAAGCTTCTAGCGGGCCTTACAATGAGCAGTTCTTC	TRBJ2-1	TRBV11-1	.	TRBD2
CASSQDRGNQPQHF	TGTGCCAGCAGCCAAGACAGGGGAAATCAGCCCCAGCATTTT	TRBJ1-5	TRBV5-4	once	TRBD1
CASSGPGLASDTQYF	TGTGCCAGCAGTGGCCCGGGACTAGCTTCAGATACGCAGTATTTT	TRBJ2-3	TRBV27	.	TRBD2
CASSPKVGAGGHGNIQYF	TGTGCCAGCAGCCCAAAGGTGGGAGCGGGAGGCCACGGAAACATTCAGTACTTC	TRBJ2-4	TRBV7-9	.	TRBD2
CASSPASERAYEQYF	TGTGCCAGCAGCCCGGCATCTGAACGGGCCTACGAGCAGTACTTC	TRBJ2-7	TRBV7-2	.	.
CASSQSGTAPCNEQFF	TGCGCCAGCAGTCAATCCGGGACTGCACCCTGCAATGAGCAGTTCTTC	TRBJ2-1	TRBV5-1	.	.
CASSQKTGRTPLHF	TGTGCCAGCAGCCAAAAAACAGGGAGAACACCCCTCCACTTT	TRBJ1-6	TRBV4-2	.	.
CASSTLTSGKRNEQFF	TGTGCCAGTAGTACTTTGACTAGCGGGAAAAGGAATGAGCAGTTCTTC	TRBJ2-1	TRBV19	.	TRBD2
CASSLDSGGLDEQFF	TGCGCCAGCAGCTTGGACTCGGGGGGCCTCGATGAGCAGTTCTTC	TRBJ2-1	TRBV5-1	.	.
CASSSRGFSPLHF	TGTGCCAGCAGTTCACGGGGTTTCTCACCCCTCCACTTT	TRBJ1-6	TRBV27	.	.
CASSQVYRGSSSTDTQYF	TGTGCCAGCAGCCAAGTTTACCGGGGATCGTCTAGCACAGATACGCAGTATTTT	TRBJ2-3	TRBV14	.	.
CASSFLQGAEYEQYF	TGTGCCAGCAGTTTCCTTCAGGGGGCTGAATACGAGCAGTACTTC	TRBJ2-7	TRBV6-5	.	TRBD1
CASSERSTANYGYTF	TGTGCCAGCAGCGAAAGATCGACAGCTAACTATGGCTACACCTTC	TRBJ1-2	TRBV9	.	.
CASSPGQGLAGGQETQYF	TGCGCCAGCAGCCCGGGACAGGGACTAGCGGGAGGGCAGGAGACCCAGTACTTC	TRBJ2-5	TRBV5-1	few	TRBD2
CASSLLLGTGGAGGYTF	TGTGCCAGCAGCTTGTTGCTCGGGACAGGGGGCGCAGGTGGCTACACCTTC	TRBJ1-2	TRBV5-8	.	TRBD1
CASTQKRSGGDVYNEQFF	TGTGCCAGCACCCAAAAAAGGAGCGGGGGGGACGTTTACAATGAGCAGTTCTTC	TRBJ2-1	TRBV27	.	TRBD2
CASSPQGMDYGYTF	TGTGCCAGCAGCCCACAGGGAATGGACTATGGCTACACCTTC	TRBJ1-2	TRBV5-4	.	.
CASSLDSGHSYEQYF	TGTGCCAGCAGCTTAGATAGCGGCCATTCCTACGAGCAGTACTTC	TRBJ2-7	TRBV11-2	.	.
CASSKAGTGSQPQHF	TGTGCCAGCAGCAAAGCCGGGACAGGGAGTCAGCCCCAGCATTTT	TRBJ1-5	TRBV21-1	.	.
CASSALTEDYGYTF	TGTGCCAGCAGTGCCCTGACAGAGGACTATGGCTACACCTTC	TRBJ1-2	TRBV6-1	.	.
CASSLSSSGTDTQYF	TGTGCCAGCAGCCTAAGTTCCTCGGGCACAGATACGCAGTATTTT	TRBJ2-3	TRBV4-2	.	.
CASSQRDYTDTQYF	TGTGCCAGCAGCCAACGGGACTACACAGATACGCAGTATTTT	TRBJ2-3	TRBV14	.	TRBD2
CASGLVPPTGDGYTF	TGTGCTAGTGGTTTGGTACCCCCGACAGGAGATGGCTACACCTTC	TRBJ1-2	TRBV12-5	.	.
CASSANSGTNSYEQYF	TGTGCCAGCAGCGCAAACAGCGGGACCAACTCCTACGAGCAGTACTTC	TRBJ2-7	TRBV7-2	.	TRBD2
CASSIVRTNEKLFF	TGTGCCAGTAGTATTGTCCGAACTAATGAAAAACTGTTTTTT	TRBJ1-4	TRBV19	.	.
CASSLMGTGVSYEQYF	TGCGCCAGCAGCTTAATGGGGACAGGGGTCTCCTACGAGCAGTACTTC	TRBJ2-7	TRBV5-1	.	TRBD1
CASSGGQRIHF	TGTGCCAGCAGTGGAGGACAGCGGATCCACTTT	TRBJ1-6	TRBV6-1	.	.
CASSQPTSGSSYEQYF	TGCGCCAGCAGCCAACCGACTAGCGGGAGCTCCTACGAGCAGTACTTC	TRBJ2-7	TRBV4-1	.	TRBD2
CASSPPNWGERTDTQYF	TGTGCCAGCTCACCACCCAACTGGGGGGAACGCACAGATACGCAGTATTTT	TRBJ2-3	TRBV18	.	.
CASSLARLAGYNEQFF	TGTGCCAGCAGCTTAGCTAGGCTAGCGGGCTACAATGAGCAGTTCTTC	TRBJ2-1	TRBV11-2	.	TRBD2
CASRAPGQNYGYTF	TGTGCCAGCAGGGCCCCGGGACAGAACTATGGCTACACCTTC	TRBJ1-2	TRBV2	.	TRBD1
CASSLRDFYNEQFF	TGCGCCAGCAGCCTCCGGGACTTTTACAATGAGCAGTTCTTC	TRBJ2-1	TRBV5-1	.	.
CASSLRRGRYNEQFF	TGTGCCAGCAGCTTAAGGAGGGGTCGGTACAATGAGCAGTTCTTC	TRBJ2-1	TRBV7-3	.	.
CASSPRDRGEQFF	TGCGCCAGCAGCCCAAGGGACAGGGGTGAGCAGTTCTTC	TRBJ2-1	TRBV5-1	.	TRBD1
CASSIILTHNEQFF	TGTGCCAGTAGTATAATTCTGACACACAATGAGCAGTTCTTC	TRBJ2-1	TRBV19	.	.
CASRQGYNEQFF	TGTGCCAGTAGGCAGGGTTACAATGAGCAGTTCTTC	TRBJ2-1	TRBV19	.	.
CASSLNQDQPQHF	TGCGCCAGCAGCTTGAATCAGGATCAGCCCCAGCATTTT	TRBJ1-5	TRBV5-1	few	.
CASSPQTGGTEAFF	TGTGCCAGCTCACCACAAACAGGGGGGACTGAAGCTTTCTTT	TRBJ1-1	TRBV18	.	TRBD1